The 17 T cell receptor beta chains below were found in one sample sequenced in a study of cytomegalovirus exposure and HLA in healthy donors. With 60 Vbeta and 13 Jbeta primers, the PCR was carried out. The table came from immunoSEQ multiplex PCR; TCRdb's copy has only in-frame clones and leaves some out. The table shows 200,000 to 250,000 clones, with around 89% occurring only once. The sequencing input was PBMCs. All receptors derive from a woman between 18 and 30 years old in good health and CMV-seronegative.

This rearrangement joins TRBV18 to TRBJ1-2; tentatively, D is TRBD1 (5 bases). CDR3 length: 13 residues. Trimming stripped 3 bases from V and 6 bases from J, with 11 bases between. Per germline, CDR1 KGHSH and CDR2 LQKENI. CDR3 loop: CASSPRAFDGYTF. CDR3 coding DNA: TGTGCCAGCTCACCCAGGGCGTTCGATGGCTACACCTTC.

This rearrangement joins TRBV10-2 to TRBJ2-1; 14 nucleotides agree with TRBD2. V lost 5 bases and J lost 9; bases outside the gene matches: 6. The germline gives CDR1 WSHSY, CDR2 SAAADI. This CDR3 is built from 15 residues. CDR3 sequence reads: CASSPTSGGAGEQFF. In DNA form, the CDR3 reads TGCGCCAGCAGTCCGACTAGCGGGGGGGCCGGTGAGCAGTTCTTC.

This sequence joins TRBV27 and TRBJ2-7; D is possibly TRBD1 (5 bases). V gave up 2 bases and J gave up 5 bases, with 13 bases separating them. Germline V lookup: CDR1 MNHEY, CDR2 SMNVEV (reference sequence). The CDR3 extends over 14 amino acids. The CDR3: CASSLGPTVHEQYF. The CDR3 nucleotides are TGTGCCAGCAGTTTAGGGCCGACAGTGCACGAGCAGTACTTC.

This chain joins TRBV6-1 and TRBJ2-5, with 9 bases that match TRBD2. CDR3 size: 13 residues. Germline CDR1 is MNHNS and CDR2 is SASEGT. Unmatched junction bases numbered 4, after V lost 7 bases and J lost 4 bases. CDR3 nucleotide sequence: TGTGCCAGCATGCGGACTAGCGCAGAGACCCAGTACTTC. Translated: CASMRTSAETQYF.

The CDR3 DNA is TGTGCCAGCAGGGGTGGCAGGAATCAGCCCCAGCATTTT. Translating gives CASRGGRNQPQHF. V and J are TRBV6-1 and TRBJ1-5, with no clear D. The CDR3 is 13 residues long. The germline gives CDR1 MNHNS, CDR2 SASEGT. V was pared by 6 bases and J by 4 bases, with 10 bases between.

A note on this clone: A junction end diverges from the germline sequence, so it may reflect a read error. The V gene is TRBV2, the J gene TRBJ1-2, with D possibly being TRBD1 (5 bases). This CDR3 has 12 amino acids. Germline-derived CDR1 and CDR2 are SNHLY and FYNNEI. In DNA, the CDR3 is TGTGCCAGCATTTTAGACAGTTATGGCTACCCCTTC. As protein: CASILDSYGYPF.

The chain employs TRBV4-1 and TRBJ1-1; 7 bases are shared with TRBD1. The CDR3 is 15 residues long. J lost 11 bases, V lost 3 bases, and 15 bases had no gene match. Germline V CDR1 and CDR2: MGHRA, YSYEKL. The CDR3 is CASSHPDRPVPRAFF. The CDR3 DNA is TGCGCCAGCAGCCACCCGGACAGGCCGGTCCCTAGGGCTTTCTTT.

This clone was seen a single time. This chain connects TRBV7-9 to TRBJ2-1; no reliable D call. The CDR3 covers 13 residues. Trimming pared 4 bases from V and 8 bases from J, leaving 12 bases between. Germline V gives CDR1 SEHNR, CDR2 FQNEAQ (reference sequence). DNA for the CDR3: TGTGCCAGCAGCTCCACCCTCAGCGATGAGCAGTTCTTC. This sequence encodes CASSSTLSDEQFF.

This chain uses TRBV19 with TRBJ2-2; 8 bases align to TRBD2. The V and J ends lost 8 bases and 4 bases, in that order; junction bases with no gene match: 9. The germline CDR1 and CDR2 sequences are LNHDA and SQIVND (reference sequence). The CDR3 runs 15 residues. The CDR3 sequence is CASQRGLAGTGELFF. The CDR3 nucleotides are TGTGCCAGTCAAAGAGGACTAGCAGGCACCGGGGAGCTGTTTTTT.

CDR3 loop: CASSIGREGAYGYTF. The CDR3 DNA reads as TGTGCCAGTAGTATAGGCAGGGAGGGTGCCTATGGCTACACCTTC. The gene calls are TRBV19 and TRBJ1-2, with D perhaps matching TRBD1 (5 bases). The CDR3 extends over 15 amino acids. V lost 1 base to trimming and J lost 4 bases, with 13 bases between them. Germline loops: CDR1 LNHDA, CDR2 SQIVND (reference sequence).

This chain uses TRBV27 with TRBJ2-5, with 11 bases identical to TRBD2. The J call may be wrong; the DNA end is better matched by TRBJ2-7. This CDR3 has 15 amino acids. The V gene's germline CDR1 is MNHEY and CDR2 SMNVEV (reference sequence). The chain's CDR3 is CASSLTSGSSYEQYF. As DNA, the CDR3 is TGTGCCAGCAGTCTCACTAGCGGGAGTTCGTACGAGCAGTACTTC.

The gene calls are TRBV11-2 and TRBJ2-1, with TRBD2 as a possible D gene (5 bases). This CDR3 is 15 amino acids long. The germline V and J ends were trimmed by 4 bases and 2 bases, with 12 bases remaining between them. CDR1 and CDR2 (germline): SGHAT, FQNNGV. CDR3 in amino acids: CASSSELLAYNEQFF. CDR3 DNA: TGTGCCAGCAGCTCCGAGTTACTAGCCTACAATGAGCAGTTCTTC.

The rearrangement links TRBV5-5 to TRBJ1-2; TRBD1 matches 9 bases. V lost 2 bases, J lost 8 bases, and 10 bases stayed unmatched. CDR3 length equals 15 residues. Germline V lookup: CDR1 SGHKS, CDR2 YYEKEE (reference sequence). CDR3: CASSFYTGGAEGYTF. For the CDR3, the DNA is TGTGCCAGCAGCTTTTATACAGGGGGCGCTGAGGGCTACACCTTC. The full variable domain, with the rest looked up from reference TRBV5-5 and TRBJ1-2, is DAGVTQSPTHLIKTRGQQVTLRCSPISGHKSVSWYQQVLGQGPQFIFQYYEKEERGRGNFPDRFSARQFPNYSSELNVNALLLGDSALYLCASSFYTGGAEGYTFGSGTRLTVV.

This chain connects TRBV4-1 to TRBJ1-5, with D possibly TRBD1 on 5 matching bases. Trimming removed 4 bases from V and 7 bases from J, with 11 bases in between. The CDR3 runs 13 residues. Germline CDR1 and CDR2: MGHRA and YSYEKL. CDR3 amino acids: CASSPGGLQPQHF. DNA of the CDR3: TGCGCCAGCAGCCCGGGGGGTTTGCAGCCCCAGCATTTT.

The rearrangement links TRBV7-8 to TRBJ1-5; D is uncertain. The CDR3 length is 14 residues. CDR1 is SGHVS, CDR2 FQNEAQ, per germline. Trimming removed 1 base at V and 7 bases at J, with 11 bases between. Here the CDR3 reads CASSLVSGGQPQHF. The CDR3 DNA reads TGTGCCAGCAGCTTAGTTTCGGGTGGCCAGCCCCAGCATTTT. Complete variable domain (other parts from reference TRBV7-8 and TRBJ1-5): GAGVSQSPRYKVAKRGQDVALRCDPISGHVSLFWYQQALGQGPEFLTYFQNEAQLDKSGLPSDRFFAERPEGSVSTLKIQRTQQEDSAVYLCASSLVSGGQPQHFGDGTRLSIL.

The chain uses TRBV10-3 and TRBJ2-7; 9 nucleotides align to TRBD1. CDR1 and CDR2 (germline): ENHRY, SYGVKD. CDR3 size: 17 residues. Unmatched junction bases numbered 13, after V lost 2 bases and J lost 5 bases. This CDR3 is CAISEPRTGVILDEQYF. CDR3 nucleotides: TGTGCCATCAGTGAGCCTCGGACAGGGGTGATATTGGACGAGCAGTACTTC.

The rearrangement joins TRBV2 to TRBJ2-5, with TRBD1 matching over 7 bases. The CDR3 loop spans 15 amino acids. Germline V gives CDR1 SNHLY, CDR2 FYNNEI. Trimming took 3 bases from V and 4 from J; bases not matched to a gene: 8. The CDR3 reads CASSDRQGNGETQYF. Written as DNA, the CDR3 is TGTGCCAGCAGTGACCGACAGGGAAATGGAGAGACCCAGTACTTC.